A selection of T cell receptor beta chains follows, all from one sample in a study of blood T cell repertoires in COVID-19. The data were produced by immunoSEQ multiplex PCR, yet TCRdb's version contains in-frame clones alone and is incomplete. In the table there are 55,000 to 65,000 clones, roughly 88% of which are singletons. The sequenced sample consisted of peripheral blood. All receptors derive from a man aged 30 to 39 with COVID-19, enrolled during active disease. Both conserved end residues are part of each CDR3. The order of the fields is CDR3 DNA, CDR3 protein, V gene, J gene, CDR3 length, D gene, clone size. D genes are given only for firm matches. Expanded clones are given a class, and other clones once, few, many or no size at all.

cdr3_nt: TGTGCCAGCCGTGGGCCACCGAACACTGAAGCTTTCTTT; cdr3_aa: CASRGPPNTEAFF; v_call: TRBV28; j_call: TRBJ1-1; cdr3_length: 13; d_call: NA; clone_size: NA
cdr3_nt: TGTGCCAGCAGTTACCCCCAGACTAATGAAAAACTGTTTTTT; cdr3_aa: CASSYPQTNEKLFF; v_call: TRBV6-2/TRBV6-3; j_call: TRBJ1-4; cdr3_length: 14; d_call: NA; clone_size: NA
cdr3_nt: TGCGCCAGCAGCCAGCAACCGGGACTCAAGAATGAGCAGTTCTTC; cdr3_aa: CASSQQPGLKNEQFF; v_call: TRBV4-1; j_call: TRBJ2-1; cdr3_length: 15; d_call: NA; clone_size: NA
cdr3_nt: TGTGCCAGCAGCCCCCCGAATCAGCCCCAGCATTTT; cdr3_aa: CASSPPNQPQHF; v_call: TRBV7-8; j_call: TRBJ1-5; cdr3_length: 12; d_call: NA; clone_size: once
cdr3_nt: TGTGCCAGCAGTTACTCGCGGACCTACGAGCAGTACTTC; cdr3_aa: CASSYSRTYEQYF; v_call: TRBV6-5; j_call: TRBJ2-7; cdr3_length: 13; d_call: NA; clone_size: NA
cdr3_nt: TGTGCCAGCTCACGACTAGCGGCGAACACCGGGGAGCTGTTTTTT; cdr3_aa: CASSRLAANTGELFF; v_call: TRBV18; j_call: TRBJ2-2; cdr3_length: 15; d_call: TRBD2; clone_size: NA
cdr3_nt: TGTGCCAGCAGCTCAGGGGGACTAGCGGGGGAAGATGAGCAGTTCTTC; cdr3_aa: CASSSGGLAGEDEQFF; v_call: TRBV21-1; j_call: TRBJ2-1; cdr3_length: 16; d_call: NA; clone_size: many
cdr3_nt: TGTGCCAGTAGGCCCCCCACTAACAATCAGCCCCAGCATTTT; cdr3_aa: CASRPPTNNQPQHF; v_call: TRBV19; j_call: TRBJ1-5; cdr3_length: 14; d_call: NA; clone_size: NA
cdr3_nt: TGTGCCAGCAGTTTCGACAGCTCCTACGAGCAGTACTTC; cdr3_aa: CASSFDSSYEQYF; v_call: TRBV12-3/TRBV12-4; j_call: TRBJ2-7; cdr3_length: 13; d_call: NA; clone_size: NA
cdr3_nt: TGTGCCAGCAGTGAAGCCCATCCTCTAGCGGGCTCCTACAATGAGCAGTTCTTC; cdr3_aa: CASSEAHPLAGSYNEQFF; v_call: TRBV6-1; j_call: TRBJ2-1; cdr3_length: 18; d_call: TRBD2; clone_size: few
cdr3_nt: TGTGCCAGCACTATCAATTTGAACACTGAAGCTTTCTTT; cdr3_aa: CASTINLNTEAFF; v_call: TRBV25-1; j_call: TRBJ1-1; cdr3_length: 13; d_call: NA; clone_size: NA
cdr3_nt: TGTGCCAGCAGCCCTGATGGACTAGCGGATGTAAACAATGAGCAGTTCTTC; cdr3_aa: CASSPDGLADVNNEQFF; v_call: TRBV11-2; j_call: TRBJ2-1; cdr3_length: 17; d_call: TRBD2; clone_size: NA
cdr3_nt: TGTGCCAGCAGCTCAAGACAGGGGAATGAGCAGTTCTTC; cdr3_aa: CASSSRQGNEQFF; v_call: TRBV7-8; j_call: TRBJ2-1; cdr3_length: 13; d_call: TRBD1; clone_size: few
cdr3_nt: TGTGCCAGTAGTAGCGGGGTAGACTCCTACGAGCAGTACTTC; cdr3_aa: CASSSGVDSYEQYF; v_call: TRBV19; j_call: TRBJ2-7; cdr3_length: 14; d_call: NA; clone_size: NA
cdr3_nt: TGTGCCAGCAGCTTATTCACAGGGATTCAAGAGACCCAGTACTTC; cdr3_aa: CASSLFTGIQETQYF; v_call: TRBV5-4; j_call: TRBJ2-5; cdr3_length: 15; d_call: NA; clone_size: NA
cdr3_nt: TGTGCCTGGAGAGATCGGGGTACCCACGAGCAGTACTTC; cdr3_aa: CAWRDRGTHEQYF; v_call: TRBV30; j_call: TRBJ2-7; cdr3_length: 13; d_call: NA; clone_size: NA
cdr3_nt: TGTGCCAGCAGTTCGCAGGGATATACTGGAAACACCATATATTTT; cdr3_aa: CASSSQGYTGNTIYF; v_call: TRBV28; j_call: TRBJ1-3; cdr3_length: 15; d_call: NA; clone_size: NA
cdr3_nt: TGTGCCAGCAGCCTTCAGCGGGAGGCCACAGATACGCAGTATTTT; cdr3_aa: CASSLQREATDTQYF; v_call: TRBV11-2; j_call: TRBJ2-3; cdr3_length: 15; d_call: TRBD2; clone_size: once
cdr3_nt: TGTGCCACCTCAACTGACAGCTCTAACTATGGCTACACCTTC; cdr3_aa: CATSTDSSNYGYTF; v_call: TRBV24-1; j_call: TRBJ1-2; cdr3_length: 14; d_call: NA; clone_size: NA
cdr3_nt: TGTGCCAGCAGCTCTCGGACTAGCGATTACAATGAGCAGTTCTTC; cdr3_aa: CASSSRTSDYNEQFF; v_call: TRBV13; j_call: TRBJ2-1; cdr3_length: 15; d_call: TRBD2; clone_size: NA
cdr3_nt: TGTGCCAGCAGCTGGGACAGGGTCAACGCTGAAAAACTGTTTTTT; cdr3_aa: CASSWDRVNAEKLFF; v_call: TRBV11-2; j_call: TRBJ1-4; cdr3_length: 15; d_call: TRBD1; clone_size: NA
cdr3_nt: TGTGCCAGCAGCCTGGTAGCCTCTGGAAACACCATATATTTT; cdr3_aa: CASSLVASGNTIYF; v_call: TRBV7-9; j_call: TRBJ1-3; cdr3_length: 14; d_call: NA; clone_size: medium-sized